These 9 T cell receptor beta chains were sequenced from one sample in a study of CD8 T cells in ankylosing spondylitis. MiXCR was run by TCRdb on the 5' RACE reads, yielding one entry per CDR3 protein. The table includes 250,000 or so distinct CDR3 sequences, about 24% detected once. The sequencing sample was made of blood, either unsorted or a sorted T cell fraction (not recorded which). The receptors were gathered from a male donor with ankylosing spondylitis or in good health (not recorded which).

The chain couples TRBV6-1 to TRBJ2-3; possible D gene TRBD2, 6 bases. V shed 5 bases and J shed 0 bases, with 24 bases lying between them. CDR3 length: 19 residues. Germline assignment: CDR1 MNHNS and CDR2 SASEGT. CDR3 sequence (DNA): TGTGCCAGCAGTAGAGGGGCTAAACTAGCCCCTACTAGCACAGATACGCAGTATTTT. Translation: CASSRGAKLAPTSTDTQYF.

This clonotype has at least ten counts. The V call is TRBV29-1, the J call TRBJ2-7, with 8 positions matching TRBD1. Germline CDR1 SQVTM, CDR2 ANQGSEA. The trim removed 6 bases at V and 2 bases at J, leaving 9 bases unmatched. CDR3 length: 14 residues. CDR3 region: CSVVGGQGTYEQYF. CDR3 coding DNA: TGCAGCGTCGTGGGTGGACAGGGAACCTACGAGCAGTACTTC.

This clonotype has more than one count but fewer than ten. The rearrangement uses TRBV20-1 and TRBJ1-4; the D is unclear. The CDR3 length is 12 residues. In germline, CDR1 is DFQATT, CDR2 SNEGSKA (reference sequence). V dropped 4 bases and J dropped 4 bases, with 7 bases sitting between them. The CDR3 sequence is CSATSNNEKLFF. The CDR3 DNA sequence: TGCAGTGCTACCAGTAATAATGAAAAACTGTTTTTT.

The chain carries TRBV7-9 and TRBJ1-5; TRBD1 aligns across 8 bases. This CDR3 contains 15 residues. Looked up from germline, CDR1 is SEHNR and CDR2 is FQNEAQ (reference sequence). V shed 1 base, J shed 4 bases, and the junction held 3 bases outside the gene matches. In nucleotides, the CDR3 is TGTGCCAGCAGCTTAGGCGGGACAGGAAATCAGCCCCAGCATTTT. Its translation is CASSLGGTGNQPQHF.

In this sample, this clonotype turned up many times. This chain links TRBV20-1 with TRBJ2-5; 9 bases are a match to TRBD1. The V gene's germline CDR1 is DFQATT and CDR2 SNEGSKA (reference sequence). Germline trimming cut 3 bases from V and 4 bases from J; bases unmatched to any gene: 9. The CDR3 runs 15 residues. The CDR3 here is CSARETGGAVETQYF. In DNA, the CDR3 is TGCAGTGCTAGGGAAACAGGGGGCGCGGTAGAGACCCAGTACTTC.

The chain couples TRBV5-1 to TRBJ2-7, with D possibly being TRBD1 (5 bases). The V end lost 0 bases, the J end lost 7 bases, and 11 bases lay between the germline ends. The CDR3 sequence is 13 residues long. Germline CDR1 is SGHRS and CDR2 is YFSETQ. The CDR3 nucleotides read TGCGCCAGCAGCTTGGAAGGGGCGCGGGAGCAGTACTTC. Amino acid sequence: CASSLEGAREQYF.

The genes are TRBV20-1 and TRBJ2-3; D ambiguous. The CDR3 runs to 14 residues. V dropped 6 bases and J dropped 5 bases, with 18 bases sitting between them. CDR1 and CDR2 (germline): DFQATT, SNEGSKA (reference sequence). The CDR3 is CSALRPASLDTQYF. In DNA form, the CDR3 reads TGCAGTGCCCTCCGACCGGCTTCCCTAGATACGCAGTATTTT.

In this sample, this clonotype turned up a few times. The chain employs TRBV28 and TRBJ2-7; D possibly matches TRBD1 or TRBD2 (5 bases each). The CDR3 totals 14 residues. Germline V gene data show CDR1 as MDHEN and CDR2 as SYDVKM. The ends were cut back, 1 base at V and 6 bases at J, with 13 bases in the middle. In DNA, the CDR3 is TGTGCCAGCAGTTTATCTGCCGGGACGCGCGAGCAGTACTTC. This translates into CASSLSAGTREQYF.

V and J are TRBV6-5 and TRBJ2-1; possibly TRBD1 for D (6 bases). Germline V gene sequence: CDR1 MNHEY, CDR2 SVGAGI. The V gene lost 6 bases and the J gene lost 7 bases, with 7 bases spanning the gap. The CDR3 extends over 11 amino acids. CDR3 in amino acids: CASRRGNEQFF. The CDR3 DNA follows: TGTGCCAGCAGGAGGGGGAATGAGCAGTTCTTC.